The 21 T cell receptor beta chains below all came from one sample that was sequenced in a study of cytomegalovirus exposure and HLA in healthy donors. The method was immunoSEQ multiplex PCR; TCRdb's version includes in-frame clones alone and lacks a portion of them. Of under 250,000 clones listed, approximately 87% were seen once; the top ten hold less than 7%. Material: PBMCs. These receptors originate from a woman under 30 in good health and CMV-seronegative.

This clone showed up just once. The rearrangement links TRBV12-5 to TRBJ2-7; TRBD1 is a possible D gene (7 bases). In germline, CDR1 is LGHNT, CDR2 FRNRAP. The CDR3 totals 14 residues. The germline V and J ends were trimmed by 1 base and 3 bases, with 10 bases remaining between them. CDR3 DNA: TGTGCTAGTGGTTTGGGGGGGGACAGCTACGAGCAGTACTTC. This sequence encodes CASGLGGDSYEQYF.

The chain couples TRBV2 to TRBJ1-5, with D unclear. The CDR3 spans 13 residues. V gave up 1 base and J gave up 8 bases, with 9 bases separating them. The germline V gene encodes CDR1 SNHLY and CDR2 FYNNEI. DNA for the CDR3: TGTGCCAGCAGTGAAGAGGTAGAAGAGCCCCAGCATTTT. It is translated as CASSEEVEEPQHF.

The genes are TRBV29-1 and TRBJ2-7, with TRBD1 matching over 7 bases. With V trimmed by 6 bases and J by 5 bases, 7 bases remained unmatched. The CDR3 loop spans 12 amino acids. Looked up from germline, CDR1 is SQVTM and CDR2 is ANQGSEA. CDR3 protein: CSVADRSNEQYF. Here the CDR3 DNA reads TGCAGCGTAGCGGACAGGTCCAACGAGCAGTACTTC.

V gene TRBV14 combines with J gene TRBJ2-7; D gene unclear. V was clipped by 1 base and J by 0 bases, with 7 bases between them. Germline V gene data show CDR1 as SGHDN and CDR2 as FVKESK. The CDR3 has 14 amino acids. CDR3 coding DNA: TGTGCCAGCAGCCAAGGGCGGAGCTCCTACGAGCAGTACTTC. This encodes CASSQGRSSYEQYF. The whole variable domain, filled in from reference TRBV14 and TRBJ2-7, reads EAGVTQFPSHSVIEKGQTVTLRCDPISGHDNLYWYRRVMGKEIKFLLHFVKESKQDESGMPNNRFLAERTGGTYSTLKVQPAELEDSGVYFCASSQGRSSYEQYFGPGTRLTVT.

V usage is TRBV9 and J usage is TRBJ2-5; TRBD1 or TRBD2 may be the D gene (5 bases each). V was trimmed by 3 bases and J by 1 base, leaving 16 bases between them. This CDR3 is 16 amino acids long. The germline V gene has CDR1 SGDLS and CDR2 YYNGEE. The chain's CDR3 is CASSAPGTSPQETQYF. CDR3 nucleotide sequence: TGTGCCAGCAGCGCCCCCGGGACCTCGCCCCAAGAGACCCAGTACTTC. Filled out from reference TRBV9 and TRBJ2-5, the complete variable domain reads DSGVTQTPKHLITATGQRVTLRCSPRSGDLSVYWYQQSLDQGLQFLIQYYNGEERAKGNILERFSAQQFPDLHSELNLSSLELGDSALYFCASSAPGTSPQETQYFGPGTRLLVL.

The rearrangement links TRBV6-1 to TRBJ1-5; D may be TRBD1 (5 bases). The germline V gene encodes CDR1 MNHNS and CDR2 SASEGT. With 8 bases removed from V and 1 base from J, the gap between germline ends came to 9 bases. The CDR3 consists of 13 residues. CDR3: CASGRESNQPQHF. CDR3 coding DNA: TGTGCCAGCGGCAGGGAAAGCAATCAGCCCCAGCATTTT.

The CDR3 DNA sequence: TGTGCCAGCAATCCTAGCGGGGGAAGGGAGCAGTTCTTC. Its translation: CASNPSGGREQFF. The chain has TRBV6-5 and TRBJ2-1, with 10 bases lining up with TRBD2. V shed 7 bases and J 10 bases; nucleotides not matched to a gene: 7. The germline gives CDR1 MNHEY, CDR2 SVGAGI. The CDR3 totals 13 residues.

This clone is a singleton in its sample. The V call is TRBV5-1, the J call TRBJ2-1; TRBD2 matches at 10 bases. Losses at the gene ends were 4 bases for V and 9 bases for J; bases not matched to a gene: 10. The CDR3 has 15 amino acids. Germline assignment: CDR1 SGHRS and CDR2 YFSETQ. CDR3 loop: CASSLESGGAAEQFF. CDR3 coding DNA: TGCGCCAGCAGCCTGGAGAGCGGGGGGGCAGCTGAGCAGTTCTTC.

CDR3 nucleotides: TGTGCCAGCTCCTCCGGGACTCTGACCTACAATGAGCAGTTCTTC. This gives the protein CASSSGTLTYNEQFF. The rearrangement joins TRBV18 to TRBJ2-1, with D possibly being TRBD2 (6 bases). Looked up from germline, CDR1 is KGHSH and CDR2 is LQKENI. V lost 6 bases, J lost 2 bases, and 14 bases lay in between. The CDR3 extends over 15 amino acids.

In this sample, this clone turned up once. The genes are TRBV11-2 and TRBJ2-3, with 7 bases fitting TRBD2. This CDR3 has 15 amino acids. The J segment lost 3 bases and the V segment lost 6 bases, leaving 9 bases of the junction unmatched. Germline V CDR1 and CDR2: SGHAT, FQNNGV. CDR3 loop: CASRRAGELTDTQYF. CDR3 DNA sequence: TGTGCCAGCAGGCGGGCGGGAGAATTAACAGATACGCAGTATTTT.

Only a few counts were recorded for this clone. The rearrangement uses TRBV5-1 and TRBJ2-3; 9 nucleotides line up with TRBD2. V lost 0 bases and J lost 5; bases outside the gene matches: 7. The CDR3 length is 16 residues. Germline CDR1 and CDR2: SGHRS and YFSETQ. In DNA form, the CDR3 reads TGCGCCAGCAGCTTGGAAGTTAGCGGGAGTGGAGATACGCAGTATTTT. Its protein product is CASSLEVSGSGDTQYF.

The chain recombines TRBV5-1 with TRBJ1-5; 9 nucleotides agree with TRBD1. This CDR3 has 14 amino acids. Germline V gene lookup returns CDR1 SGHRS and CDR2 YFSETQ. V trimming: 2 bases; J trimming: 7 bases; junction bases outside the gene matches: 4. CDR3 residues: CASSLGTGNQPQHF. DNA for the CDR3: TGCGCCAGCAGCTTAGGGACAGGGAACCAGCCCCAGCATTTT.

J is TRBJ1-2 and V is TRBV29-1, with D unresolved. Trimming shortened V by 1 base and J by 0 bases, and 12 bases separated the two germline ends. Germline V gene lookup returns CDR1 SQVTM and CDR2 ANQGSEA. The CDR3 covers 15 residues. The CDR3 coding sequence is TGCAGCGTTGAAGGGGGAGGTCGGACTAACTATGGCTACACCTTC. It is translated as CSVEGGGRTNYGYTF.

The genes are TRBV2 and TRBJ1-4; D is perhaps TRBD1 (6 bases). The CDR3 length is 13 residues. Germline V CDR1 and CDR2: SNHLY, FYNNEI. Trimming left V 6 bases short and J 8 bases short, with 13 bases between. CDR3 DNA sequence: TGTGCCAGCAGGGACAGTTTGGGCGAAAAACTGTTTTTT. This translates into CASRDSLGEKLFF.

V usage is TRBV4-1 and J usage is TRBJ2-1; no clear D. The CDR3 covers 12 residues. The V and J ends lost 4 bases and 8 bases respectively, with 9 bases between them. Looked up from germline, CDR1 is MGHRA and CDR2 is YSYEKL. The CDR3, as DNA: TGCGCCAGCAGCCCGTACGGAGATGAGCAGTTCTTC. It codes for CASSPYGDEQFF.

The chain combines TRBV5-1 with TRBJ1-5, with D unresolved. The ends were cut back, 0 bases at V and 1 base at J, with 8 bases in the middle. CDR3 length: 15 residues. In germline, CDR1 is SGHRS, CDR2 YFSETQ. This CDR3 reads CASSLEGQSNQPQHF. The DNA of the CDR3 is TGCGCCAGCAGCTTGGAGGGTCAGAGCAATCAGCCCCAGCATTTT.

The sample holds a few counts of this clone. This sequence joins TRBV18 and TRBJ2-7; D uncertain. Trimming left V 6 bases short and J 7 bases short, with 28 bases between. This CDR3 spans 17 amino acids. Germline V gene data show CDR1 as KGHSH and CDR2 as LQKENI. The CDR3 reads CASSLRLVSALYKEQYF. For the CDR3, the DNA is TGTGCCAGCTCTCTCAGACTCGTGAGTGCTCTTTACAAAGAGCAGTACTTC.

The chain uses TRBV30 and TRBJ1-2; possible D gene TRBD1, 6 bases. Between the trimmed V and J ends, which lost 7 bases and 5 bases, there was a span of 17 bases. Germline V CDR1 and CDR2: GTSNPN, SVGIG (reference sequence). The CDR3 consists of 13 residues. CDR3 DNA sequence: TGTGCCTACGACCCTCAACAGGGATATGGCTACACCTTC. This sequence encodes CAYDPQQGYGYTF.

This sequence joins TRBV6-1 and TRBJ2-2; D might be TRBD2 (6 bases). The germline V gene encodes CDR1 MNHNS and CDR2 SASEGT. Trimming removed 0 bases from V and 7 bases from J, with 15 bases in between. The CDR3 covers 16 residues. DNA for the CDR3: TGTGCCAGCAGTGAAGCTATGGGACTGGATAACGGGGAGCTGTTTTTT. This translates into CASSEAMGLDNGELFF.

The gene calls are TRBV30 and TRBJ1-6; D remains unclear. Trimming removed 2 bases from V and 0 bases from J, with 5 bases in between. The CDR3 has 14 amino acids. The V gene's germline CDR1 is GTSNPN and CDR2 SVGIG (reference sequence). CDR3 nucleotides: TGTGCCTGGAGTAGAAGCTCCTATAATTCACCCCTCCACTTT. This gives the protein CAWSRSSYNSPLHF.

The chain links TRBV7-8 to TRBJ1-2; D not resolved. Germline V gene lookup returns CDR1 SGHVS and CDR2 FQNEAQ. The V end was cut by 1 base, the J end by 2 bases, with 5 bases between. The CDR3 length is 13 residues. The CDR3 bases are TGTGCCAGCAGCTTAGGGAGAAACTATGGCTACACCTTC. Its translation is CASSLGRNYGYTF. The full variable domain, in which reference TRBV7-8 and TRBJ1-2 provide the parts outside the CDR3, is GAGVSQSPRYKVAKRGQDVALRCDPISGHVSLFWYQQALGQGPEFLTYFQNEAQLDKSGLPSDRFFAERPEGSVSTLKIQRTQQEDSAVYLCASSLGRNYGYTFGSGTRLTVV.